The clone carrying this TCR beta chain was counted many times. Its antigen is undetermined. These data are taken from a study of T cell repertoires in cytomegalovirus infection. Study overall: Epitope selection comprised recently identified HLA-C-restricted CMV epitopes and well-studied HLA-B-restricted CMV epitopes. Public TCR beta signatures provided an indication of both CMV infection and a matching HLA type.

This CDR3 has 18 residues. CDR1 is SGHVS, CDR2 FNYEAQ, per germline. Unmatched junction bases numbered 13, after V lost 1 base and J lost 3 bases. TCRdb used MiXCR to reprocess the reads, holding one entry per CDR3 protein. Seen here are some 920,000 distinct CDR3 sequences, approximately 31% observed once, and the top ten hold 13%. Study observations and caveats: Accumulated public TCR beta family frequency recognized individuals carrying CMV together with the relevant HLA. Dominating the ex vivo response were TCR beta clonotypes that were CMV-specific and HLA-C-restricted.

This TCR came from a human donor in good health (CMV status not recorded). Some clones in this sample may be carry-over from other donors' samples. Sequenced here: cultured CD8+ T cells from PBMCs, sampled from culture after CMV antigen stimulation. The V gene is TRBV7-6, the J gene TRBJ2-7, with 9 bases lining up with TRBD2. CDR3 sequence: CASSLGGSGGPQNYEQYF. As DNA, the CDR3 is TGTGCCAGCAGCTTAGGGGGTAGCGGGGGTCCTCAGAACTACGAGCAGTACTTC.